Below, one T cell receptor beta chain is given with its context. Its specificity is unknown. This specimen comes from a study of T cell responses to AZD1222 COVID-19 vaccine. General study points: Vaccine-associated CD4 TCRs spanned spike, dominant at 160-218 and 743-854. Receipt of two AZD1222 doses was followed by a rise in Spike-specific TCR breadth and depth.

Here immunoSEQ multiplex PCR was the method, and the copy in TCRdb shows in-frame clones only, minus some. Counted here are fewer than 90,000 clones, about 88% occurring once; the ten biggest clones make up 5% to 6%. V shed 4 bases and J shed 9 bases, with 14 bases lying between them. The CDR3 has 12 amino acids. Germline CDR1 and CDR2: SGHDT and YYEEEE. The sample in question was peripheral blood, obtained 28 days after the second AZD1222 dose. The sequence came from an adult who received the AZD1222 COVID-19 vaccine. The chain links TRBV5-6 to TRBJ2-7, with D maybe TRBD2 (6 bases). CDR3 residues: CASSDRTKGQYF. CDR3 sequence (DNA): TGTGCCAGCAGCGACCGGACTAAGGGGCAGTACTTC.